One sample yielded the 22 T cell receptor beta chains listed below, sequenced in a study of T cells in Graves' hyperthyroidism and ophthalmopathy. The TCR beta CDR3 regions underwent amplification using RNA transcripts as the source. First-round RT-PCR with HTBI primers amplified the TCR CDR3 region. TCRdb called the multiplex PCR reads again in MiXCR, with one record for every CDR3 protein. The data show 550,000 to 700,000 distinct CDR3 sequences, with approximately 44% seen just once and around 19% held by the top ten. Sequencing used peripheral blood or thyroid tissue (not recorded which). The receptors come from an adult woman with Graves' disease, either hyperthyroidism or ophthalmopathy (not recorded which).

There are many counts of this clonotype. The gene calls are TRBV2 and TRBJ2-7; the match to TRBD2 covers 7 bases. This CDR3 is 13 amino acids long. The germline V gene has CDR1 SNHLY and CDR2 FYNNEI. V gave up 11 bases and J gave up 0 bases; unmatched junction bases: 7. The CDR3 DNA reads TGTGCCTCGGGCGGGACTAACTCCTACGAGCAGTACTTC. Its translation: CASGGTNSYEQYF.

This clonotype was seen a few times. The chain links TRBV28 to TRBJ2-2; 7 bases map to TRBD2. V lost 4 bases and J lost 3; bases outside the gene matches: 17. The germline CDR1 and CDR2 sequences are MDHEN and SYDVKM. The CDR3 contains 19 residues. DNA of the CDR3: TGTGCCAGCAGTTCCCCTCCCACCTCCTATCGGGAGGACACCGGGGAGCTGTTTTTT. Translated, it gives CASSSPPTSYREDTGELFF.

The table lists this clonotype with a count of one. The chain combines TRBV10-1 with TRBJ1-4, with 7 bases that match TRBD1. The CDR3 runs 16 residues. Germline V CDR1 and CDR2: WNHNN, SYGVQD (reference sequence). J gave up 5 bases and V 4 bases, and 10 bases lay outside the gene matches. The CDR3 bases are TGCGCCAGCAGTGGTTCGACCGGGACAGAGAATGAAAAACTGTTTTTT. Translating gives CASSGSTGTENEKLFF.

The chain is built from TRBV29-1 and TRBJ2-6, with 7 bases lining up with TRBD1. CDR3 length: 13 residues. The ends lost 5 bases at V and 3 bases at J; junction bases unmatched: 1. CDR1 SQVTM and CDR2 ANQGSEA come from the germline V gene. The CDR3 reads CSVTGDGANVLTF. In DNA form, the CDR3 reads TGCAGCGTTACAGGGGATGGGGCCAACGTCCTGACTTTC. Complete variable domain (other parts from reference TRBV29-1 and TRBJ2-6): SAVISQKPSRDICQRGTSLTIQCQVDSQVTMMFWYRQQPGQSLTLIATANQGSEATYESGFVIDKFPISRPNLTFSTLTVSNMSPEDSSIYLCSVTGDGANVLTFGAGSRLTVL.

This clonotype was counted at least ten times. The V call is TRBV28, the J call TRBJ1-1; D unclear. CDR3 size: 13 residues. Trimming left V 4 bases short and J 5 bases short, with 11 bases between. Germline V lookup: CDR1 MDHEN, CDR2 SYDVKM. DNA of the CDR3: TGTGCCAGCAGTTCCACAACTTTGACTGAAGCTTTCTTT. This encodes CASSSTTLTEAFF.

This clonotype was seen many times. In DNA, the CDR3 is TGTGCCAGCAGCTTGGTTGTCCCTTCCTACGAGCAGTACTTC. This encodes CASSLVVPSYEQYF. The V call is TRBV5-5, the J call TRBJ2-7; no definite D call. The CDR3 runs to 14 residues. Germline CDR1 and CDR2: SGHKS and YYEKEE (reference sequence). The ends were cut back, 0 bases at V and 1 base at J, with 8 bases in the middle.

The CDR3 is CSAVPLPAGGPRLGSSYEQYF. In DNA, the CDR3 is TGCAGTGCTGTGCCCCTACCAGCGGGAGGGCCCAGGTTGGGAAGCTCCTACGAGCAGTACTTC. The gene calls are TRBV20-1 and TRBJ2-7; TRBD2 matches at 10 bases. Per germline, CDR1 DFQATT and CDR2 SNEGSKA (reference sequence). CDR3 length: 21 residues. J was trimmed by 0 bases and V by 5 bases; bases with no gene match: 25.

The chain uses TRBV12-3 or TRBV12-4 and TRBJ1-1, with D possibly being TRBD1 (5 bases). CDR3 length equals 13 residues. The V end lost 8 bases, the J end lost 0 bases, and 10 bases lay between the germline ends. The CDR3 spells CASGAGMNTEAFF. Written as DNA, the CDR3 is TGTGCCAGCGGGGCGGGAATGAACACTGAAGCTTTCTTT.

This sequence joins TRBV6-2 or TRBV6-3 and TRBJ1-1; 7 bases agree with TRBD1. CDR3 length: 16 amino acids. Trimming at V came to 2 bases and at J to 5 bases, leaving 11 bases not matched to a gene. The germline gives CDR1 MNHEY, CDR2 SVGEGT. The CDR3 sequence is CASSYRDSYFGTEAFF. The CDR3 nucleotides read TGTGCCAGCAGTTACCGGGACAGTTACTTCGGTACTGAAGCTTTCTTT.

The chain couples TRBV15 to TRBJ1-5; no reliable D call. The CDR3 extends over 18 amino acids. Trimming shortened V by 4 bases and J by 2 bases, and 21 bases separated the two germline ends. CDR1 and CDR2 from the germline V gene are LNHNV and YYDKDF (reference sequence). The CDR3 nucleotides read TGTGCCACCAGCACCCGAGATTCAGGTCTGGTCGGCAATCAGCCCCAGCATTTT. Translating gives CATSTRDSGLVGNQPQHF.

This sequence joins TRBV7-9 and TRBJ1-4, with TRBD1 as a possible D gene (5 bases). Trimming left V 6 bases short and J 6 bases short, with 14 bases between. CDR1 is SEHNR and CDR2 is FQNEAQ in the germline V gene (reference sequence). This CDR3 has 14 amino acids. In nucleotides, the CDR3 is TGTGCCAGCAGTGACCCCGGGACGGATGAAAAACTGTTTTTT. This sequence encodes CASSDPGTDEKLFF. Full variable domain (remainder filled in from reference TRBV7-9 and TRBJ1-4): DTGVSQNPRHKITKRGQNVTFRCDPISEHNRLYWYRQTLGQGPEFLTYFQNEAQLEKSRLLSDRFSAERPKGSFSTLEIQRTEQGDSAMYLCASSDPGTDEKLFFGSGTQLSVL.

The V call is TRBV7-9, the J call TRBJ1-2; 7 positions agree with TRBD1. The CDR3 length is 14 residues. V lost 6 bases and J lost 8; bases outside the gene matches: 12. Germline-derived CDR1 and CDR2 are SEHNR and FQNEAQ (reference sequence). The CDR3 DNA sequence: TGTGCCAGCAGTCCTGACAGGGCTAGTAAAGGCTACACCTTC. Translating it yields CASSPDRASKGYTF.

V usage is TRBV7-6 and J usage is TRBJ1-2, with unresolved D. Germline-derived CDR1 and CDR2 are SGHVS and FNYEAQ. Trimming cost V 5 bases and J 8 bases, with 15 bases left between them. This CDR3 spans 13 amino acids. DNA of the CDR3: TGTGCCAGCAGCCCGAGGAGGGTTCAAGGCTACACCTTC. Its translation: CASSPRRVQGYTF.

This clonotype was recorded at least ten times. The chain employs TRBV25-1 and TRBJ2-2; TRBD1 might be the D (6 bases). Germline V gives CDR1 MGHDK, CDR2 SYGVNS. The V and J ends lost 5 bases and 3 bases respectively, with 7 bases between them. The CDR3 has 13 amino acids. In DNA form, the CDR3 reads TGTGCCAGCAGTAACAGGGACACCGGGGAGCTGTTTTTT. It yields the protein CASSNRDTGELFF.

This clonotype appeared once. The chain joins TRBV7-2 to TRBJ2-7, with 9 bases matching TRBD2. Per the germline V gene, CDR1 is SGHTA and CDR2 is FQGNSA. The CDR3 has 16 amino acids. V lost 1 base, J lost 2 bases, and 6 bases stayed unmatched. The DNA for the CDR3 is TGTGCCAGCAGCTTAGATTCTAGCGGGACCACCTACGAGCAGTACTTC. Translation: CASSLDSSGTTYEQYF. Full variable domain (outside the CDR3, taken from reference TRBV7-2 and TRBJ2-7): GAGVSQSPSNKVTEKGKDVELRCDPISGHTALYWYRQSLGQGLEFLIYFQGNSAPDKSGLPSDRFSAERTGGSVSTLTIQRTQQEDSAVYLCASSLDSSGTTYEQYFGPGTRLTVT.

The J gene is TRBJ2-3, the V gene TRBV27; 11 nucleotides agree with TRBD2. Unmatched junction bases numbered 8, after V lost 4 bases and J lost 5 bases. The CDR3 covers 16 residues. Germline V gene data show CDR1 as MNHEY and CDR2 as SMNVEV (reference sequence). The CDR3: CASSSLAGGARDTQYF. The CDR3, as DNA: TGTGCCAGCAGTTCTCTAGCGGGAGGTGCAAGAGATACGCAGTATTTT.

This chain uses TRBV5-6 with TRBJ2-5; D possibly corresponds to TRBD2 (6 bases). Germline V gene data show CDR1 as SGHDT and CDR2 as YYEEEE. There are 13 residues in the CDR3. The V end was cut by 4 bases, the J end by 4 bases, with 11 bases between. CDR3 nucleotide sequence: TGTGCCAGCAGCCGGGCGGGAACAGAGACCCAGTACTTC. Amino acid sequence: CASSRAGTETQYF.

The V and J genes are TRBV19 and TRBJ2-5, with 7 bases that match TRBD1. V shed 6 bases and J 2 bases; nucleotides not matched to a gene: 6. CDR1 is LNHDA, CDR2 SQIVND, per germline (reference sequence). This CDR3 is 14 amino acids long. This chain's CDR3 is CASRRPGQQETQYF. The DNA of the CDR3 is TGTGCCAGTAGGCGCCCGGGACAGCAAGAGACCCAGTACTTC.

This chain connects TRBV5-1 to TRBJ2-2; D gene ambiguous. V was clipped by 4 bases and J by 10 bases, with 11 bases between them. Germline V gene sequence: CDR1 SGHRS, CDR2 YFSETQ. The length of the CDR3 is 12 residues. This CDR3 is CASSLARTELFF. DNA for the CDR3: TGCGCCAGCAGCCTTGCCCGGACGGAGCTGTTTTTT. The whole variable domain, filled in from reference TRBV5-1 and TRBJ2-2, reads KAGVTQTPRYLIKTRGQQVTLSCSPISGHRSVSWYQQTPGQGLQFLFEYFSETQRNKGNFPGRFSGRQFSNSRSEMNVSTLELGDSALYLCASSLARTELFFGEGSRLTVL.

This clonotype was counted at least ten times. This chain links TRBV20-1 with TRBJ2-2; the D is unclear. Per germline, CDR1 DFQATT and CDR2 SNEGSKA (reference sequence). The CDR3 loop spans 13 amino acids. V was cut by 7 bases and J by 4 bases, with 13 bases left in between. This CDR3 reads CSVRESLTGELFF. The CDR3 DNA reads TGCAGTGTAAGGGAATCGCTCACCGGGGAGCTGTTTTTT.

The sample holds one count of this clonotype. CDR3 loop: CASKTQGSYSPLHF. The CDR3 DNA reads TGTGCCAGTAAGACACAGGGGTCTTATTCACCCCTCCACTTT. The V call is TRBV19, the J call TRBJ1-6; TRBD1 agrees at 7 bases. Germline CDR1 is LNHDA and CDR2 is SQIVND (reference sequence). Trimming cost V 7 bases and J 8 bases; bases outside gene matches: 8. The CDR3 has 14 amino acids.

CDR3 DNA: TGTGCCAGCAGTTGGCCGGGACAGTGGAATTCACCCCTCCACTTT. Translation gives CASSWPGQWNSPLHF. The J gene is TRBJ1-6, the V gene TRBV12-3 or TRBV12-4; TRBD1 agrees at 7 bases. Losses at the gene ends were 4 bases for V and 7 bases for J; bases not matched to a gene: 7. The CDR3 has 15 amino acids.